A single sample is the source of the 9 T cell receptor beta chains below, sequenced in a study of siplizumab effects on memory and regulatory T cells (dated by TCRdb to between 2018 and 2020). The library came from the immunoSEQ multiplex PCR assay. TCRdb holds this immuneACCESS table with in-frame rearrangements only. Some clones are missing; in checked studies, unresolved V genes explain under half, and the rest has no known cause. This sample holds approximately 100,000 clones; 75% to 95% were observed only once. Just over 2.5% of the sample lies in the top ten. Input material: CD4+ T cells sorted from blood. The receptors originated from a human donor in good health. Some clones in this sample may be carry-over from other donors' samples.

The V and J genes are TRBV2 and TRBJ1-5; no clear D gene. This CDR3 has 13 residues. Looked up from germline, CDR1 is SNHLY and CDR2 is FYNNEI. V lost 7 bases to trimming and J lost 0 bases, with 7 bases between them. The CDR3, as DNA: TGTGCCAGCAACACTTATAGCAATCAGCCCCAGCATTTT. Residues: CASNTYSNQPQHF.

The chain couples TRBV28 to TRBJ1-4; no firm D call. Deletions cut 6 bases from V and 7 bases from J, with 12 bases between. CDR1 is MDHEN, CDR2 SYDVKM, per germline. The CDR3 is 13 amino acids. The CDR3, as DNA: TGTGCCAGCAGCCTCGGGTTAGGTGAAAAACTGTTTTTT. Protein: CASSLGLGEKLFF.

V is TRBV6-5 and J is TRBJ2-7; D ambiguous. Germline V gives CDR1 MNHEY, CDR2 SVGAGI. There are 16 residues in the CDR3. V was clipped by 0 bases and J by 7 bases, with 19 bases between them. This CDR3 is CASSYSTDRRVGEQYF. CDR3 nucleotide sequence: TGTGCCAGCAGTTACTCCACCGACCGACGCGTTGGGGAGCAGTACTTC.

The V call is TRBV29-1, the J call TRBJ2-7; perhaps TRBD1 as D (6 bases). Germline loops: CDR1 SQVTM, CDR2 ANQGSEA. V was shortened by 6 bases and J by 0 bases, with 15 bases between the two germline ends. This CDR3 has 14 amino acids. CDR3 residues: CSVFEGTSSYEQYF. In nucleotides, the CDR3 is TGCAGCGTCTTCGAGGGGACAAGCTCCTACGAGCAGTACTTC.

This clone was observed a single time. V gene TRBV29-1 combines with J gene TRBJ2-7, with 10 bases matching TRBD1. This CDR3 spans 12 amino acids. Germline CDR1 and CDR2: SQVTM and ANQGSEA. With 7 bases clipped from V and 2 bases from J, the junction kept 2 bases outside the gene matches. The CDR3: CSAGQGAYEQYF. As DNA, the CDR3 is TGCAGCGCTGGACAGGGGGCCTACGAGCAGTACTTC.

The V call is TRBV6-5, the J call TRBJ1-5; the D gene is possibly TRBD1 (5 bases). Germline V lookup: CDR1 MNHEY, CDR2 SVGAGI. The CDR3 sequence is 15 residues long. V shed 5 bases and J shed 8 bases, with 19 bases lying between them. CDR3 DNA: TGTGCCAGCAGTCTATCACAGGTGCGCGGGGAGCCCCAGCATTTT. This sequence encodes CASSLSQVRGEPQHF.

This sequence joins TRBV6-1 and TRBJ2-7; D might be TRBD1 (5 bases). The CDR3 totals 15 residues. V lost 10 bases and J lost 0, with 19 bases in between. Germline CDR1 and CDR2: MNHNS and SASEGT. CDR3 protein: CAIRLDNKSSYEQYF. The CDR3 bases are TGTGCCATTAGACTGGACAATAAGAGCTCCTACGAGCAGTACTTC.

This chain links TRBV7-9 with TRBJ2-7, with D possibly matching TRBD2 (5 bases). This CDR3 is built from 14 residues. CDR1 is SEHNR, CDR2 FQNEAQ, per germline (reference sequence). V lost 1 base to trimming and J lost 5 bases, with 12 bases between them. Here the CDR3 reads CASSLGPGSHEQYF. CDR3 DNA: TGTGCCAGCAGCTTAGGCCCGGGAAGCCACGAGCAGTACTTC.

A few counts support this clone. The chain carries TRBV19 and TRBJ2-5, with D perhaps matching TRBD2 (6 bases). V was shortened by 7 bases and J by 2 bases, with 23 bases between the two germline ends. The CDR3 is made up of 17 amino acids. The germline V gene has CDR1 LNHDA and CDR2 SQIVND (reference sequence). The CDR3 is CASTRGQTGLGQETQYF. CDR3 nucleotide sequence: TGTGCCAGTACTCGGGGCCAGACGGGACTTGGGCAAGAGACCCAGTACTTC.